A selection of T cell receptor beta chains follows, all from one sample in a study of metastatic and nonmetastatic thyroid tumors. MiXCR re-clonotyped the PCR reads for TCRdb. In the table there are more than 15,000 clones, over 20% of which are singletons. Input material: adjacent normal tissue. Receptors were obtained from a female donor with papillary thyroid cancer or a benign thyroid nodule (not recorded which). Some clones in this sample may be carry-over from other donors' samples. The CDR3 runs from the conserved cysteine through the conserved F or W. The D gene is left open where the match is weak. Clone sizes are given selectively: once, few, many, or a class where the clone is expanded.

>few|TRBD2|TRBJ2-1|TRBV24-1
CATSDRREGRNEQFF
TGTGCCACCAGTGATCGGCGGGAGGGCCGAAATGAGCAGTTCTTC
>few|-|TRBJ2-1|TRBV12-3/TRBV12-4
CASSSPINEQFF
TGTGCCAGCAGTTCCCCAATTAATGAGCAGTTCTTC
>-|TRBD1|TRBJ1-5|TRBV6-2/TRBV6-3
CASMGQMNQPQHF
TGTGCCAGCATGGGACAGATGAATCAGCCCCAGCATTTT
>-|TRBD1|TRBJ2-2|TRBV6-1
CASRRTGNTGELFF
TGTGCCAGCAGACGGACAGGGAACACCGGGGAGCTGTTTTTT
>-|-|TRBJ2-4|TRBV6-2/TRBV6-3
CARSRVPLLAKNIQYF
TGTGCCAGAAGTCGCGTGCCACTTCTAGCCAAAAACATTCAGTACTTC
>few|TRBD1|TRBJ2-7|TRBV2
CASSGTGAGEQYF
TGTGCCAGCAGTGGGACAGGGGCCGGCGAGCAGTACTTC
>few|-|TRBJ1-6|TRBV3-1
CDSSQGRLSSYNSPLHF
TGTGACAGCAGCCAGGGACGGTTGAGCTCCTATAATTCACCACTCCACTTT
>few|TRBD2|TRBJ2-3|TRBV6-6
CASSVLATSGFTDTQYF
TGTGCCAGCAGTGTACTCGCGACTAGCGGGTTCACAGATACGCAGTATTTT
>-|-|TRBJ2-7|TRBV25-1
CASSETLTSYEQYF
TGTGCCAGCAGTGAAACATTGACCTCCTACGAGCAGTACTTC
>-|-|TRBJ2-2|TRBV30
CAWSVTRGTGELFF
TGTGCCTGGAGTGTGACGAGAGGGACCGGGGAGCTGTTTTTT
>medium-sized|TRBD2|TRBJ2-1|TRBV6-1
CASSSSGRVNNEQFF
TGTGCCAGCAGTAGTAGCGGGAGAGTCAACAATGAGCAGTTCTTC